The 29 T cell receptor beta chains given below trace back to one sample, sequenced in a study of blood T cell repertoires in COVID-19. Measured with immunoSEQ multiplex PCR; TCRdb has only the in-frame clones, and not every one. The sample lists roughly 330,000 clones; around 83% were seen once. The sequencing sample was made of peripheral blood. Receptors originate from a woman in her 50s with acute or convalescent COVID-19.

The CDR3 coding sequence is TGTGCCAGCAGTCCGGGGGGGCAAAGCACAGATACGCAGTATTTT. Protein product: CASSPGGQSTDTQYF. The chain uses TRBV11-2 and TRBJ2-3; 8 bases are a match to TRBD2. The CDR3 is 15 residues long. In germline, CDR1 is SGHAT, CDR2 FQNNGV. Unmatched junction bases numbered 5, after V lost 6 bases and J lost 0 bases.

This clone was seen a handful of times. The chain employs TRBV27 and TRBJ1-1; TRBD1 agrees at 7 bases. Germline-derived CDR1 and CDR2 are MNHEY and SMNVEV (reference sequence). V lost 5 bases and J lost 4; bases outside the gene matches: 4. The CDR3 is made up of 13 amino acids. The CDR3 region has the DNA TGTGCCAGCAGTCGACAGGGTGTCACTGAAGCTTTCTTT. This encodes CASSRQGVTEAFF.

This clone was picked up one time. The chain couples TRBV7-9 to TRBJ1-4; a weak D match, TRBD1 (5 bases). Germline CDR1 is SEHNR and CDR2 is FQNEAQ (reference sequence). The CDR3 loop spans 14 amino acids. V lost 5 bases and J lost 7, with 14 bases in between. The CDR3 coding sequence is TGTGCCAGCAGCCCAGGGTTTGATGGTGAAAAACTGTTTTTT. Its translation is CASSPGFDGEKLFF.

This chain links TRBV7-8 with TRBJ2-7; no definite D call. Germline V CDR1 and CDR2: SGHVS, FQNEAQ. Trimming stripped 1 base from V and 9 bases from J, with 13 bases between. This CDR3 has 13 amino acids. CDR3 DNA sequence: TGTGCCAGCAGCTTAGACTACGGATCCGGGCAGTACGTC. Its translation is CASSLDYGSGQYV.

V is TRBV4-2 and J is TRBJ1-1, with D hard to call. The CDR3 totals 16 residues. Germline loops: CDR1 LGHNA, CDR2 YNFKEQ. V gave up 0 bases and J gave up 0 bases, with 11 bases separating them. Here the CDR3 reads CASSQESGKLNTEAFF. The CDR3 DNA sequence: TGTGCCAGCAGCCAAGAGTCGGGGAAGTTGAACACTGAAGCTTTCTTT.

The V call is TRBV7-2, the J call TRBJ1-2; 10 bases match TRBD1. The length of the CDR3 is 15 residues. Germline-derived CDR1 and CDR2 are SGHTA and FQGNSA. The trim removed 1 base at V and 8 bases at J, leaving 7 bases unmatched. The CDR3: CASSLDGTGATGYTF. CDR3 sequence (DNA): TGTGCCAGCAGCTTAGATGGGACAGGGGCAACGGGCTACACCTTC.

The chain links TRBV7-2 to TRBJ1-2; 9 bases fit TRBD1. The ends lost 6 bases at V and 6 bases at J; junction bases unmatched: 8. There are 14 residues in the CDR3. Germline-derived CDR1 and CDR2 are SGHTA and FQGNSA. The CDR3 is CASRVTGGKDGYTF. CDR3 DNA sequence: TGTGCCAGCAGAGTTACAGGGGGCAAGGATGGCTACACCTTC.

The chain has TRBV3-1 (or the pseudogene TRBV3-2) and TRBJ1-1; no clear D gene. The CDR3 covers 13 residues. The germline V and J ends were trimmed by 5 bases and 1 base, with 8 bases remaining between them. Germline V lookup: CDR1 LGHDT, CDR2 YNNKEL (reference sequence). CDR3 sequence: CASSYTTNTEAFF. Here the CDR3 DNA reads TGTGCCAGCAGCTACACAACGAACACTGAAGCTTTCTTT.

V is TRBV20-1 and J is TRBJ1-5, with D perhaps matching TRBD1 (6 bases). Germline CDR1 and CDR2: DFQATT and SNEGSKA (reference sequence). The length of the CDR3 is 13 residues. The V and J ends lost 3 bases and 7 bases respectively, with 13 bases between them. CDR3 nucleotide sequence: TGCAGTGCTAGTTGGGGGCCGACACAGCCCCAGCATTTT. This translates into CSASWGPTQPQHF.

The chain links TRBV11-2 to TRBJ1-5; the match to TRBD1 covers 7 bases. Germline loops: CDR1 SGHAT, CDR2 FQNNGV. After removal of 4 bases from V and 4 bases from J, the junction contained 4 bases not matched to a gene. This CDR3 contains 14 residues. For the CDR3, the DNA is TGTGCCAGCAGCTCAGGGACAGAAAATCAGCCCCAGCATTTT. Its translation is CASSSGTENQPQHF.

This clone occurred a few times. The CDR3 DNA is TGTGCCAGCAGTGGCAGGGTGTTGGTCCAAGAGACCCAGTACTTC. Its translation: CASSGRVLVQETQYF. V gene TRBV2 combines with J gene TRBJ2-5; D might be TRBD1 (5 bases). This CDR3 has 15 residues. Trimming pared 4 bases from V and 1 base from J, leaving 13 bases between. Per germline, CDR1 SNHLY and CDR2 FYNNEI.

This sequence joins TRBV3-1 (or the pseudogene TRBV3-2) and TRBJ2-3, with 7 bases that match TRBD2. The CDR3 extends over 17 amino acids. Per germline, CDR1 LGHDT and CDR2 YNNKEL (reference sequence). Unmatched junction bases numbered 11, after V lost 4 bases and J lost 1 base. The CDR3 DNA is TGTGCCAGCAGCCCCTTCCGGGAAGCGGGGCGCACAGATACGCAGTATTTT. This encodes CASSPFREAGRTDTQYF.

This rearrangement joins TRBV4-2 to TRBJ2-1; 7 positions match TRBD2. Germline assignment: CDR1 LGHNA and CDR2 YNFKEQ. V shed 4 bases, J shed 14 bases, and the junction held 17 bases outside the gene matches. This CDR3 has 15 amino acids. The CDR3 nucleotides read TGTGCCAGCAGCCGAAGAAGGGACTACCTTCCCAGGGAGTTCTTC. As protein: CASSRRRDYLPREFF.

The DNA of the CDR3 is TGTGCCAGCAGTTTATCAGGTAGGGGACATCCCTCCTACGAGCAGTACGTC. Amino acid sequence: CASSLSGRGHPSYEQYV. The chain couples TRBV27 to TRBJ2-7, with a possible D match to TRBD1 (6 bases). Deletions cut 0 bases from V and 0 bases from J, with 15 bases between. Germline V gene data show CDR1 as MNHEY and CDR2 as SMNVEV (reference sequence). This CDR3 has 17 amino acids.

The chain couples TRBV14 to TRBJ2-1, with D perhaps matching TRBD2 (7 bases). Trimming took 4 bases from V and 6 from J, leaving 13 bases between them. CDR1 SGHDN and CDR2 FVKESK come from the germline V gene. The CDR3 runs to 14 residues. The CDR3: CASSRRGAINEQFF. Here the CDR3 DNA reads TGTGCCAGCAGCCGTCGGGGGGCTATCAATGAGCAGTTCTTC.

CDR3 sequence (DNA): TGCGCCAGCAGCCAAAGCGGGCGGATTGGCACAGATACGCAGTATTTT. It translates to CASSQSGRIGTDTQYF. The chain carries TRBV4-1 and TRBJ2-3, with D possibly being TRBD2 (6 bases). There are 16 residues in the CDR3. The V and J ends lost 2 bases and 1 base respectively, with 13 bases between them. Germline V lookup: CDR1 MGHRA, CDR2 YSYEKL.

This clone was observed a handful of times. The DNA for the CDR3 is TGCGCCAGCAGCTGGGGGACAGAAGAATCCCAGTACTTC. This translates into CASSWGTEESQYF. V gene TRBV5-1 combines with J gene TRBJ2-5; 7 bases are a match to TRBD1. Germline V lookup: CDR1 SGHRS, CDR2 YFSETQ. The CDR3 covers 13 residues. J lost 9 bases, V lost 3 bases, and 8 bases had no gene match. Variable domain in full (rest from reference TRBV5-1 and TRBJ2-5): KAGVTQTPRYLIKTRGQQVTLSCSPISGHRSVSWYQQTPGQGLQFLFEYFSETQRNKGNFPGRFSGRQFSNSRSEMNVSTLELGDSALYLCASSWGTEESQYFGPGTRLLVL.

This clone came up once. The V call is TRBV5-4, the J call TRBJ2-7; 12 positions match TRBD2. V lost 3 bases to trimming and J lost 4 bases; unmatched junction nucleotides: 5. This CDR3 has 15 amino acids. Germline CDR1 is SGHNT and CDR2 is YYREEE (reference sequence). The CDR3 sequence is CASSSGLAGLYEQYF. The CDR3 nucleotides read TGTGCCAGCAGCTCAGGACTAGCGGGACTTTACGAGCAGTACTTC.

About this clone: The same CDR3 also results from other DNA sequences found in this sample. The chain links TRBV7-9 to TRBJ1-2; perhaps TRBD1 as D (5 bases). Germline V gives CDR1 SEHNR, CDR2 FQNEAQ (reference sequence). V lost 5 bases and J lost 1, with 11 bases in between. This CDR3 contains 14 residues. CDR3 DNA sequence: TGTGCCAGCAGCCCCTCGACAGTTAACTATGGCTACACCTTC. As protein: CASSPSTVNYGYTF.

This clone was counted a single time. This rearrangement joins TRBV9 to TRBJ2-5; 8 bases fit TRBD1. CDR1 SGDLS and CDR2 YYNGEE come from the germline V gene. Trimming took 3 bases from V and 5 from J; bases not matched to a gene: 6. CDR3 size: 14 residues. The CDR3 sequence: CASSARGQGETQYF. CDR3 in DNA: TGTGCCAGCAGCGCAAGAGGACAGGGTGAGACCCAGTACTTC.

This chain connects TRBV4-2 to TRBJ2-5; 11 positions agree with TRBD2. This CDR3 contains 18 residues. Losses at the gene ends were 0 bases for V and 2 bases for J; bases not matched to a gene: 8. Germline lookup yields CDR1 LGHNA and CDR2 YNFKEQ. In nucleotides, the CDR3 is TGTGCCAGCAGCCAAGATCTTCCCCTAGCGGGGGGTCAAGAGACCCAGTACTTC. Its translation: CASSQDLPLAGGQETQYF.

The chain recombines TRBV7-3 with TRBJ2-3; 12 positions agree with TRBD2. This CDR3 is built from 15 residues. Germline CDR1 and CDR2: SGHTA and FQGTGA. Trimming at V came to 5 bases and at J to 5 bases, leaving 5 bases not matched to a gene. CDR3 region: CASSERLAGVDTQYF. CDR3 DNA: TGTGCCAGCAGCGAGCGACTAGCGGGAGTAGATACGCAGTATTTT.

This chain uses TRBV4-3 with TRBJ2-7; 8 bases match TRBD2. From germline, CDR1 is LGHNA and CDR2 YSLEER. J gave up 5 bases and V 4 bases, and 13 bases lay outside the gene matches. The CDR3 is 16 amino acids. CDR3 sequence (DNA): TGCGCCAGCAGCCTTTACGTGGCGGGAGGTCGACACGAGCAGTACTTC. Its protein product is CASSLYVAGGRHEQYF.

This rearrangement joins TRBV6-5 to TRBJ2-7, with 7 positions matching TRBD1. The CDR3 has 15 amino acids. V trimming: 8 bases; J trimming: 2 bases; junction bases outside the gene matches: 12. Germline-derived CDR1 and CDR2 are MNHEY and SVGAGI. CDR3 DNA sequence: TGTGCCAGCGATATGGCCGGGACAGCGGCCTACGAGCAGTACTTC. Translating it yields CASDMAGTAAYEQYF.

The gene calls are TRBV30 and TRBJ1-6; D remains ambiguous. This CDR3 is built from 14 residues. Germline V gives CDR1 GTSNPN, CDR2 SVGIG (reference sequence). Deletions cut 0 bases from V and 9 bases from J, with 12 bases between. CDR3 residues: CAWSVRGDASPLHF. The CDR3 coding sequence is TGTGCCTGGAGTGTTCGGGGTGACGCTTCACCCCTCCACTTT.

V gene TRBV5-1 combines with J gene TRBJ1-5; D is unclear. V dropped 0 bases and J dropped 5 bases, with 6 bases sitting between them. The CDR3 sequence is 13 residues long. Germline values: CDR1 SGHRS, CDR2 YFSETQ. For the CDR3, the DNA is TGCGCCAGCAGCTTGGACGGTTATCAGCCCCAGCATTTT. This encodes CASSLDGYQPQHF.

V usage is TRBV24-1 and J usage is TRBJ2-1; D is unresolved. V lost 0 bases to trimming and J lost 4 bases, with 6 bases between them. CDR1 and CDR2 (germline): KGHDR, SFDVKD. The CDR3 spans 14 residues. CDR3 nucleotides: TGTGCCACCAGTGATTTGGGCCAGTACAATGAGCAGTTCTTC. Translation: CATSDLGQYNEQFF.

The CDR3 DNA follows: TGTGCCAGTCGGGGGACCTTCACAGATACGCAGTATTTT. Translating gives CASRGTFTDTQYF. V usage is TRBV6-6 and J usage is TRBJ2-3; D perhaps matches TRBD2 (6 bases). Germline V gives CDR1 MNHNY, CDR2 SVGAGI (reference sequence). The V end was cut by 9 bases, the J end by 2 bases, with 12 bases between. CDR3 length: 13 amino acids.

The gene calls are TRBV5-1 and TRBJ1-1, with D perhaps matching TRBD1 (5 bases). Trimming cost V 0 bases and J 4 bases, with 10 bases left between them. This CDR3 contains 14 residues. Germline CDR1 and CDR2: SGHRS and YFSETQ. DNA of the CDR3: TGCGCCAGCAGCTTGGATTTGGGGGGCACTGAAGCTTTCTTT. This sequence encodes CASSLDLGGTEAFF.